Below are 5 T cell receptor beta chains sequenced from a single sample in a study of blood T cell repertoires in COVID-19. Sequenced by immunoSEQ multiplex PCR; TCRdb stores in-frame clones only, minus some. The data contain about 120,000 clones, about four fifths of them singletons. The material sequenced was peripheral blood. The source of these receptors is a man between 60 and 75 years old with acute or convalescent COVID-19.

This chain uses TRBV23-1 with TRBJ1-1; D is unclear. TRBV23-1 is given ORF status, its function remaining uncertain. CDR3 size: 14 residues. The V gene lost 3 bases and the J gene lost 3 bases, with 11 bases spanning the gap. CDR3 bases: TGCGCCAGCAGTCACTGGCAGCGCCACACTGAAGCTTTCTTT. Translation: CASSHWQRHTEAFF.

The genes are TRBV3-1 (or the pseudogene TRBV3-2) and TRBJ2-5; 7 bases are a match to TRBD2. Germline assignment: CDR1 LGHDT and CDR2 YNNKEL (reference sequence). The V segment lost 3 bases and the J segment 4 bases; nucleotides outside the gene matches: 2. The CDR3 spans 13 residues. CDR3 bases: TGTGCCAGCAGCCAGCTAGCGGCAGAGACCCAGTACTTC. Translated: CASSQLAAETQYF.

This clone has a handful of counts. The CDR3 coding sequence is TGTGCCAGCAGCCAAGTAGTCGGACAGGGCTCATATGAAGCTTTCTTT. Translating it yields CASSQVVGQGSYEAFF. The chain carries TRBV4-2 and TRBJ1-1, with 8 positions matching TRBD1. With 1 base clipped from V and 7 bases from J, the junction kept 11 bases outside the gene matches. There are 16 residues in the CDR3. Germline CDR1 is LGHNA and CDR2 is YNFKEQ.

This chain joins TRBV27 and TRBJ1-2, with 9 bases fitting TRBD1. The CDR3 spans 15 residues. J was trimmed by 3 bases and V by 6 bases; bases with no gene match: 8. Germline CDR1 and CDR2: MNHEY and SMNVEV (reference sequence). The CDR3 loop is CASSPDRGYDYGYTF. The CDR3 DNA reads TGTGCCAGCAGCCCGGACAGGGGATACGACTATGGCTACACCTTC.

The genes are TRBV7-9 and TRBJ2-7; 8 bases are shared with TRBD1. The CDR3 consists of 12 residues. Germline trimming cut 5 bases from V and 5 bases from J; bases unmatched to any gene: 2. Germline lookup yields CDR1 SEHNR and CDR2 FQNEAQ (reference sequence). CDR3 sequence: CASSPTGDEQYF. The DNA for the CDR3 is TGTGCCAGCAGCCCGACAGGGGACGAGCAGTACTTC.